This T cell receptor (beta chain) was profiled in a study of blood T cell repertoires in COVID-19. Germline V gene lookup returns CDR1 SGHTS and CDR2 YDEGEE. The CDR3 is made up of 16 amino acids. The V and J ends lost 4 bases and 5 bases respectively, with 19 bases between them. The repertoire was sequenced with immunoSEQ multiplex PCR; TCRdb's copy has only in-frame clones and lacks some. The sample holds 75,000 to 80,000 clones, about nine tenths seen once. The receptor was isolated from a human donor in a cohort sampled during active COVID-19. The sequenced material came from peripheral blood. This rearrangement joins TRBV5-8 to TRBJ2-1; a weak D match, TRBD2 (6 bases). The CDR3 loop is CASSPGSPQRDNEQFF. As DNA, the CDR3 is TGTGCCAGCAGCCCGGGGAGCCCTCAGCGGGACAATGAGCAGTTCTTC.